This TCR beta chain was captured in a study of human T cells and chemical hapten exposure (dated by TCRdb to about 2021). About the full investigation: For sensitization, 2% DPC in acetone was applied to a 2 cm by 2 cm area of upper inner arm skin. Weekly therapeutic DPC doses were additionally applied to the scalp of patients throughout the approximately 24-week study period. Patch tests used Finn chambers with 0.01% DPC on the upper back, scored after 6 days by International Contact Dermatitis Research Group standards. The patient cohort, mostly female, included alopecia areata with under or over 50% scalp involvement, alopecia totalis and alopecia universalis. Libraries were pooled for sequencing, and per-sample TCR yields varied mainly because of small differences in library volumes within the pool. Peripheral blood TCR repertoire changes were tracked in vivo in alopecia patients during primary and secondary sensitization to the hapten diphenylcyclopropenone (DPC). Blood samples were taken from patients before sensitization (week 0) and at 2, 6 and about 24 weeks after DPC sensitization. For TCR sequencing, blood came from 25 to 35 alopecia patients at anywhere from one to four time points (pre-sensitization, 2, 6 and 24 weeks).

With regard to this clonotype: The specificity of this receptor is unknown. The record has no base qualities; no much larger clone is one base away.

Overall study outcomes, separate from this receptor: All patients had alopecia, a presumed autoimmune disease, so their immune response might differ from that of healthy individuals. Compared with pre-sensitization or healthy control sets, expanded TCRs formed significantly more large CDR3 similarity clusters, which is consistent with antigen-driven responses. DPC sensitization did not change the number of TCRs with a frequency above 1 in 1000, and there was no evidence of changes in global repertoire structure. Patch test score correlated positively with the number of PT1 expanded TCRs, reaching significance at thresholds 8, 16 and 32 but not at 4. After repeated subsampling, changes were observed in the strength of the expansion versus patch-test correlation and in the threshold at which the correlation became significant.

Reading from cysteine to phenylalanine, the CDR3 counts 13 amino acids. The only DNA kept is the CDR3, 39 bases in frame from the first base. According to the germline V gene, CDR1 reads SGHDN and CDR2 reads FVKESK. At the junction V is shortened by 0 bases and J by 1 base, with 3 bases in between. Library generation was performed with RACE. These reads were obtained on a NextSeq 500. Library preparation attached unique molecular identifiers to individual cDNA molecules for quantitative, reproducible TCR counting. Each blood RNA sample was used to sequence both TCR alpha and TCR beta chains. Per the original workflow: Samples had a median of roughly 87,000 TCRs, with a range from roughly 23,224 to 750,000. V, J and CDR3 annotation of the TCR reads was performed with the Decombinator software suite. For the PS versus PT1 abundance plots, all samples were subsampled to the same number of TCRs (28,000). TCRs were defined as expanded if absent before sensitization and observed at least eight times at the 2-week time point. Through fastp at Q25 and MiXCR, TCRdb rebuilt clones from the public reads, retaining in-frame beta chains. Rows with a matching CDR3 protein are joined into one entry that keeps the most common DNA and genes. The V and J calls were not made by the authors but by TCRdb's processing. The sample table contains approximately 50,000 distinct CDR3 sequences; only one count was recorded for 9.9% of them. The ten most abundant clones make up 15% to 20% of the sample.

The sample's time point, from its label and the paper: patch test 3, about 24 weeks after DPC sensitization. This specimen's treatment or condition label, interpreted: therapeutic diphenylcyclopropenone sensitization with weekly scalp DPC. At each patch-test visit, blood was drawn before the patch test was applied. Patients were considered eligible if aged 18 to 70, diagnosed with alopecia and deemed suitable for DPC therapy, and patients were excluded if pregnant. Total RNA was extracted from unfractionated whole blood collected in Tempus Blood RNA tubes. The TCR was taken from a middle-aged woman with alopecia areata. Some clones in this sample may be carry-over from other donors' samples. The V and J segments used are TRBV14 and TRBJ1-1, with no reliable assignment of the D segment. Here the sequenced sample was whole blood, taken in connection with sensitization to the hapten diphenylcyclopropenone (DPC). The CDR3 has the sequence CASSQERNTEAFF. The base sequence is TGTGCCAGCAGCCAAGAACGGAACACTGAAGCTTTCTTT. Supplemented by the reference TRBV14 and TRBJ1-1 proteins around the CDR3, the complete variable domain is EAGVTQFPSHSVIEKGQTVTLRCDPISGHDNLYWYRRVMGKEIKFLLHFVKESKQDESGMPNNRFLAERTGGTYSTLKVQPAELEDSGVYFCASSQERNTEAFFGQGTRLTVV.